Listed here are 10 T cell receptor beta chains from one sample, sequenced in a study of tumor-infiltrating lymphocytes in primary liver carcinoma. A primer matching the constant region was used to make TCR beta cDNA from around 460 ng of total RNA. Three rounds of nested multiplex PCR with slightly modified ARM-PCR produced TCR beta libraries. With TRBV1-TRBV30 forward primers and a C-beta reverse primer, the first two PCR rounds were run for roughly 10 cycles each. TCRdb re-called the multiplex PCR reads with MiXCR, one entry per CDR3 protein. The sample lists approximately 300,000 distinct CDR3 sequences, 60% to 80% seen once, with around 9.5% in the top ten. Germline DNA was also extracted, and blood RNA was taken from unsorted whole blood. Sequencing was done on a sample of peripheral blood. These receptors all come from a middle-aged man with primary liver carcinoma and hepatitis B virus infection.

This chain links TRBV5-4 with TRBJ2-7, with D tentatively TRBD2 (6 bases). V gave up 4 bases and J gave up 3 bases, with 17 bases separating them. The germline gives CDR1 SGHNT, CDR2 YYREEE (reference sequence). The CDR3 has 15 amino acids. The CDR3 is CASSKRGSGVYEQYF. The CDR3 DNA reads TGTGCCAGCAGCAAGAGAGGTTCGGGAGTCTACGAGCAGTACTTC.

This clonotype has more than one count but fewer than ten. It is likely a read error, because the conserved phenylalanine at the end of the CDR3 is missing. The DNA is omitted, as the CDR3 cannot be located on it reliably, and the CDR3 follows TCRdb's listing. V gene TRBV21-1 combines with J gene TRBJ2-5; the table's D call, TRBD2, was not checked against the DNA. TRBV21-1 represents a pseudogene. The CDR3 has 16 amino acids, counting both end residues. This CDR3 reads CASPNGLAGEKETQYL.

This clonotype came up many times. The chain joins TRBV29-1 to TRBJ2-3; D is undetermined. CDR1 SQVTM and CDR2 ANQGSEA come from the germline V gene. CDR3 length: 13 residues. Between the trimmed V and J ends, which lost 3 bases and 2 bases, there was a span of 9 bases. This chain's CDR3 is CSVDRLITDTQYF. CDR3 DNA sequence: TGCAGCGTTGACAGGTTAATCACAGATACGCAGTATTTT.

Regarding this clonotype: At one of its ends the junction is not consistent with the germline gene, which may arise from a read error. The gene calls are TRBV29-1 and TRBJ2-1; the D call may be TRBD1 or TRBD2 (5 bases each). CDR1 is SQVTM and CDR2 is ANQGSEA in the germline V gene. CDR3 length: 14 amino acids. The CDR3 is CSVKTEGRYNEQFF. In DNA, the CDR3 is TGCAGCGTTAAGACCGAGGGGAGATACAATGAGCAATTCTTC.

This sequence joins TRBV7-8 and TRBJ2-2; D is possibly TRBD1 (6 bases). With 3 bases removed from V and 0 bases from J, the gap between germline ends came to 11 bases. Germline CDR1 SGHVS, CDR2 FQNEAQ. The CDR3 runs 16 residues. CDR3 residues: CASSFRGTPNTGELFF. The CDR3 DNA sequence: TGTGCCAGCAGCTTTAGGGGGACACCGAACACCGGGGAGCTGTTTTTT.

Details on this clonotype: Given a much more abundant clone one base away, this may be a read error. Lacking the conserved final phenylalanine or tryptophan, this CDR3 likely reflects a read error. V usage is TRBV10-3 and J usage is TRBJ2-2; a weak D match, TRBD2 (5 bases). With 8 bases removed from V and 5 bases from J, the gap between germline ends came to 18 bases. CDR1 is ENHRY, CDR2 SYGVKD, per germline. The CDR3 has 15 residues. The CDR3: CAILKGSTGTGELFS. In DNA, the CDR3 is TGTGCCATCCTCAAGGGCTCGACGGGGACCGGGGAGCTGTTTTCT.

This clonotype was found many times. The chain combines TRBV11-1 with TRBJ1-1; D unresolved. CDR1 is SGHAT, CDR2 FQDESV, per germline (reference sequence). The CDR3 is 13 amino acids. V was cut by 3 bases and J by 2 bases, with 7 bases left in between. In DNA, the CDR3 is TGTGCCAGCAGCTTCTCGTTAAACACTGAAGCTTTCTTT. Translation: CASSFSLNTEAFF.

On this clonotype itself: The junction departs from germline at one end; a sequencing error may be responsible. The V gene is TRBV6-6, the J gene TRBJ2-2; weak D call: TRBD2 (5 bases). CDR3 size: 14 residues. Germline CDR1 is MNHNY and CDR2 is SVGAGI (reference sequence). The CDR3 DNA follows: TGTGCCAGCGGTAGGACCTCGAGCACCGGGGAGCTGCTTTTT. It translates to CASGRTSSTGELLF.

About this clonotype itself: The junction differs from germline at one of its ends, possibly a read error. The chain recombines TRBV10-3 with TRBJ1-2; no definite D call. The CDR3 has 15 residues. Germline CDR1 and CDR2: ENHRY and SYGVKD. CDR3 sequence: CAINERPSTNYGYTF. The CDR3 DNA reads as TGTGCCATCAATGAGAGGCCGTCGACTAACTATGGCTACACCTTC.

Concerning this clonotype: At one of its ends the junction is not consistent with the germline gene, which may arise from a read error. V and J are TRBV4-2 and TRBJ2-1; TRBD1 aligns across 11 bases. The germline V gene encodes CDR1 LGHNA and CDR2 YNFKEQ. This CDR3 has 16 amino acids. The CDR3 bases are TGTGCCAGCACCGGCGGGACAGGGGGGGCCTACAATGGGCAGTTCTTC. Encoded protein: CASTGGTGGAYNGQFF.